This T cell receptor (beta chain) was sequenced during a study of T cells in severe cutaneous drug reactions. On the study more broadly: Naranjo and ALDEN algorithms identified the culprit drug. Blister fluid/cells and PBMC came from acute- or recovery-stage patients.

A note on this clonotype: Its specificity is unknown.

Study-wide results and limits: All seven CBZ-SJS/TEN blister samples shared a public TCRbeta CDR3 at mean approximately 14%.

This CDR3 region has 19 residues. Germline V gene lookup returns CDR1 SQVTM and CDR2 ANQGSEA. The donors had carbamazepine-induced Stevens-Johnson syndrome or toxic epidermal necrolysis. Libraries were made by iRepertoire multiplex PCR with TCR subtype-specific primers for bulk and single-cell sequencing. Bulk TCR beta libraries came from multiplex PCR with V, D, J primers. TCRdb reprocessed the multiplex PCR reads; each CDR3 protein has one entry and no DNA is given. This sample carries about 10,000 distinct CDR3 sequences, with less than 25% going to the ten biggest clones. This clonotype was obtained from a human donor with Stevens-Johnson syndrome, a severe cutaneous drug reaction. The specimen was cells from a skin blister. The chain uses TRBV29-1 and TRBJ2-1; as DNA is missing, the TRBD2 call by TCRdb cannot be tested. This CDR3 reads CSVGKTLAGTTSSYNEQFF.